This TCR beta chain was profiled in a study of blood T cell repertoires in COVID-19. The V gene lost 3 bases and the J gene lost 3 bases, with 10 bases spanning the gap. The CDR3 sequence is 13 residues long. Germline values: CDR1 SGHDT, CDR2 YYEEEE. Sequenced by immunoSEQ multiplex PCR; TCRdb stores in-frame clones only, minus some. The sample records over 150,000 clones, almost 85% being singletons. The TCR comes from an elderly woman with COVID-19, enrolled during active disease. The chain couples TRBV5-6 to TRBJ2-7, with a tentative D call TRBD2 (6 bases). Material: peripheral blood. The CDR3 coding sequence is TGTGCCAGCAGCTCGTCCGGGGGCTACGAGCAGTACTTC. Protein sequence: CASSSSGGYEQYF. The entire variable domain, with the rest obtained from reference TRBV5-6 and TRBJ2-7, is as follows: DAGVTQSPTHLIKTRGQQVTLRCSPKSGHDTVSWYQQALGQGPQFIFQYYEEEERQRGNFPDRFSGHQFPNYSSELNVNALLLGDSALYLCASSSSGGYEQYFGPGTRLTVT.